This TCR beta chain was sequenced during a study of blood T cell repertoires in COVID-19. Background on the study: Acute and convalescent COVID-19 specimens originated in the United States, Italy and Spain. T cells, B-cell-depleted T cells, or PBMCs supplied cDNA or gDNA.

With V trimmed by 4 bases and J by 6 bases, 4 bases remained unmatched. The CDR3 has 13 residues. CDR1 is SGHRS, CDR2 YFSETQ, per germline. Source study methods: It was from reference gene primer amplification that nucleated cell counts were estimated. Assay: immunoSEQ multiplex PCR; the TCRdb copy retains only in-frame clones and omits some. The DNA gave D and trimming, while V, J and clone size come from that table. The sample lists approximately 210,000 clones, 89% occurring once. This chain connects TRBV5-1 to TRBJ1-1, with 9 bases matching TRBD1. The clonotype originates from a middle-aged woman with acute or convalescent COVID-19. What was sequenced was peripheral blood. In DNA, the CDR3 is TGCGCCAGCAGCACCCACAGGGGGCCTGAAGCTTTCTTT. Amino acids: CASSTHRGPEAFF.